This T cell receptor beta chain was identified during a study of PD-L1 blockade in urothelial cancer. About the study: Patients initiated atezolizumab at some point between 2013 and 2015 at 1,200 mg intravenously every 3 weeks.

Assay: immunoSEQ multiplex PCR; the TCRdb copy retains only in-frame clones and omits some. The sample carries 70,000 to 85,000 clones, approximately 80% recorded once. This TCR was recovered from a man between 65 and 79 years old with urothelial cancer. The specimen comprised PBMCs, sampled around atezolizumab (anti-PD-L1) treatment.

This chain's CDR3 is CASSDRGYGYTF. The CDR3, as DNA: TGTGCCAGCAGTGATAGGGGTTATGGCTACACCTTC. The chain links TRBV6-1 to TRBJ1-2, with D possibly TRBD1 on 5 matching bases. The germline CDR1 and CDR2 sequences are MNHNS and SASEGT. CDR3 length: 12 residues. V was trimmed by 3 bases and J by 5 bases, leaving 7 bases between them.